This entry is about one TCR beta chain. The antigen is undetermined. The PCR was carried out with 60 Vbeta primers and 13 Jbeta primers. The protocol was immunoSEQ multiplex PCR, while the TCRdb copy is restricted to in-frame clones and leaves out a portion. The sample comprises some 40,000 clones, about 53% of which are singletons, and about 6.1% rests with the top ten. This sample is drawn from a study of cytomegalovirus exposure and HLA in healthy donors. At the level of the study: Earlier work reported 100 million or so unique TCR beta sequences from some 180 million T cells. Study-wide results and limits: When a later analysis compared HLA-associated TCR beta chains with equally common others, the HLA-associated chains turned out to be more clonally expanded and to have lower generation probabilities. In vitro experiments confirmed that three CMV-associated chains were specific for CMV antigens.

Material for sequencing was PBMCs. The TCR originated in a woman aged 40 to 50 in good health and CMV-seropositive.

Here the CDR3 reads CASSFEGACSEQFF. DNA of the CDR3: TGTGCCAGCAGCTTTGAGGGGGCATGCAGTGAGCAGTTCTTC. The chain links TRBV12-1 to TRBJ2-1; TRBD1 reflects the table's D call only, with no check against the DNA. TRBV12-1 counts as a pseudogene. The CDR3 runs to 14 residues.